This TCR beta chain is drawn from a study of OX40 agonist ivuxolimab in advanced cancers. Sequencing was performed with immunoSEQ multiplex PCR; in TCRdb, only in-frame clones are kept and a portion is missing. Of about 79,000 clones listed, 70% to 85% are singletons. The CDR3 is 16 residues long. V lost 4 bases, J lost 4 bases, and 9 bases stayed unmatched. The germline V gene has CDR1 SGHRS and CDR2 YFSETQ. The sample was CD4+ or CD8+ T cells sorted from blood, taken in a trial of the OX40 agonist ivuxolimab. The source is an adult with an advanced solid tumor such as melanoma, head and neck, liver or kidney cancer. The V call is TRBV5-1, the J call TRBJ2-2; 8 nucleotides agree with TRBD1. CDR3 amino acids: CASSITQGAGTGELFF. The DNA of the CDR3 is TGCGCCAGCAGCATCACTCAGGGGGCGGGCACCGGGGAGCTGTTTTTT. Filled out from reference TRBV5-1 and TRBJ2-2, the complete variable domain reads KAGVTQTPRYLIKTRGQQVTLSCSPISGHRSVSWYQQTPGQGLQFLFEYFSETQRNKGNFPGRFSGRQFSNSRSEMNVSTLELGDSALYLCASSITQGAGTGELFFGEGSRLTVL.